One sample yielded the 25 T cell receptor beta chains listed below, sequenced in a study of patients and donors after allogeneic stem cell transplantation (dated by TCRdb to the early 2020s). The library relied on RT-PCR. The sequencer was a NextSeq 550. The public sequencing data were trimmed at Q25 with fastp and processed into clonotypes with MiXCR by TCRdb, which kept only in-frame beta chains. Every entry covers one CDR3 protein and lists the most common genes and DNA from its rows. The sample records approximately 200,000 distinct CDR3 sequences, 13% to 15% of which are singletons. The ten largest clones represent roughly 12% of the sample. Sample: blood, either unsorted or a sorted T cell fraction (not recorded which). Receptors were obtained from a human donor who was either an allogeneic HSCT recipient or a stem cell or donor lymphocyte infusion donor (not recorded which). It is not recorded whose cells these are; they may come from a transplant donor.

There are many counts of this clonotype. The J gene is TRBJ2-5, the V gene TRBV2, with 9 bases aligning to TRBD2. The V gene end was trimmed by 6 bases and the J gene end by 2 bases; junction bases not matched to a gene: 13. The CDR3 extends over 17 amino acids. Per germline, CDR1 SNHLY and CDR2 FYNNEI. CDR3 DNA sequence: TGTGCCAGCAGCAGCCCGCGTGGCGGGGGGGGTCAAGAGACCCAGTACTTC. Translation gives CASSSPRGGGGQETQYF.

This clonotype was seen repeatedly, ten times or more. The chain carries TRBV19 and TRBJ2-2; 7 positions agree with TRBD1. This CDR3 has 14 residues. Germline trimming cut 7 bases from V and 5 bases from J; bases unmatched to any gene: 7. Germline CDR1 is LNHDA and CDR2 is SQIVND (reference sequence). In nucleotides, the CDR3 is TGTGCCAGTAAAACAGGGGTCAGGACCGGGGAGCTGTTTTTT. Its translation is CASKTGVRTGELFF.

The CDR3 here is CASSFGTGVPGANVLTF. The CDR3 DNA sequence: TGTGCCAGCAGTTTCGGGACAGGGGTACCTGGGGCCAACGTCCTGACTTTC. The chain recombines TRBV27 with TRBJ2-6; 10 bases are a match to TRBD1. The CDR3 loop spans 17 amino acids. Germline CDR1 MNHEY, CDR2 SMNVEV (reference sequence). V lost 3 bases and J lost 2; bases outside the gene matches: 4.

The CDR3 bases are TGTGCCAGCAGCCAAGAACGGGTCGGGTACGAGCAGTACTTC. The encoded protein is CASSQERVGYEQYF. V and J are TRBV3-1 and TRBJ2-7; D uncertain. The CDR3 is made up of 14 amino acids. V lost 0 bases and J lost 4, with 10 bases in between. Germline V lookup: CDR1 LGHDT, CDR2 YNNKEL (reference sequence).

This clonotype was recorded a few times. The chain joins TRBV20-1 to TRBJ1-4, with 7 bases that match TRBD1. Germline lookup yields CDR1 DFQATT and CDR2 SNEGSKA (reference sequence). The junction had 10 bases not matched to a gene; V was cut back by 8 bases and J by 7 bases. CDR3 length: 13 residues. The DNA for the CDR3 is TGCAGTCCGTTCACAGGGGCGGGTGAAAAACTGTTTTTT. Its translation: CSPFTGAGEKLFF.

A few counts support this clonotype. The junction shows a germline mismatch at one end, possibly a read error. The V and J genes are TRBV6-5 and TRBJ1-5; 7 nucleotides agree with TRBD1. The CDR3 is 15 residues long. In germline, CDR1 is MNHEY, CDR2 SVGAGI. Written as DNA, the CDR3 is TGTGCCAGCAATTACCCGGGACAGAGCAATCAGCCCCAGCATTTT. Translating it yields CASNYPGQSNQPQHF.

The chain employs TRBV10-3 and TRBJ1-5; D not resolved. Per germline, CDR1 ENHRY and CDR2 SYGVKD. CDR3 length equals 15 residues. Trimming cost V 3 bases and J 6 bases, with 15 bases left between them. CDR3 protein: CAISEGNSVGQPQHF. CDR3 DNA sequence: TGTGCCATCAGTGAAGGGAACAGCGTGGGTCAGCCCCAGCATTTT.

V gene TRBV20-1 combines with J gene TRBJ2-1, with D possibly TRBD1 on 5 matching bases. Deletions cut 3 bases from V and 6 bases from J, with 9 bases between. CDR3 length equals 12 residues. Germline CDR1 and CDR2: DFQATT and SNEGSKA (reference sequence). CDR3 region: CSARTDGNEQFF. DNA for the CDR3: TGCAGTGCTAGGACAGACGGCAATGAGCAGTTCTTC.

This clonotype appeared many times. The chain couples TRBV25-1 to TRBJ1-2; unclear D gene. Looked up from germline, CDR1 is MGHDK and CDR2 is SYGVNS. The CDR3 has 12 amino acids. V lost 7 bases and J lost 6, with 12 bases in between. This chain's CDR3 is CASNQETDGYTF. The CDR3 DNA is TGTGCCAGCAACCAGGAAACGGATGGCTACACCTTC.

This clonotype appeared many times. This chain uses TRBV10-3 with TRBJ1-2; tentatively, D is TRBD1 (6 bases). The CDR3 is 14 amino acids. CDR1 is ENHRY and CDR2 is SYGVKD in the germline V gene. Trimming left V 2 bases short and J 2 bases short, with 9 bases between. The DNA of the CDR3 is TGTGCCATCAGTGAGGGAGGACAGAACTATGGCTACACCTTC. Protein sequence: CAISEGGQNYGYTF.

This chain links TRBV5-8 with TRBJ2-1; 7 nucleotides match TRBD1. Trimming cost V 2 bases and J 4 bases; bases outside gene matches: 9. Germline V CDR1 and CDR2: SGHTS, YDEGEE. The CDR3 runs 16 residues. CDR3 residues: CASSFRRDSYYNEQFF. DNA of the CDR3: TGTGCCAGCAGCTTTCGTCGGGACAGTTATTACAATGAGCAGTTCTTC.

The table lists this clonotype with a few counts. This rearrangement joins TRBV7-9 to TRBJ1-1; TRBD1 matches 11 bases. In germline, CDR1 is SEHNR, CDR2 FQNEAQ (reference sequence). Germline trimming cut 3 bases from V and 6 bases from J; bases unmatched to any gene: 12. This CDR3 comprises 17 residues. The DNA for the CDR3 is TGTGCCAGCAGCTTCGGGGACAGGGGGGACTACGGGGCTGAAGCTTTCTTT. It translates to CASSFGDRGDYGAEAFF.

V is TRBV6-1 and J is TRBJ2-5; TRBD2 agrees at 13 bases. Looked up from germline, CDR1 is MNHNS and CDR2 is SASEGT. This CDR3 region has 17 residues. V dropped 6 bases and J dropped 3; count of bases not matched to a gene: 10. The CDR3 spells CASRPRLAGGQKETQYF. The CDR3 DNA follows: TGTGCCAGCAGACCCCGACTAGCGGGGGGCCAGAAAGAGACCCAGTACTTC.

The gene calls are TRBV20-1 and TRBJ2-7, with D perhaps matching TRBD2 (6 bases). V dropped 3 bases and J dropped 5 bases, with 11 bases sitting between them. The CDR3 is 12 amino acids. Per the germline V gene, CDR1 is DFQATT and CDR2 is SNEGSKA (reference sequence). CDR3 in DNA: TGCAGTGCTAGGGAGGGAGTAAACGAGCAGTACTTC. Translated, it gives CSAREGVNEQYF.

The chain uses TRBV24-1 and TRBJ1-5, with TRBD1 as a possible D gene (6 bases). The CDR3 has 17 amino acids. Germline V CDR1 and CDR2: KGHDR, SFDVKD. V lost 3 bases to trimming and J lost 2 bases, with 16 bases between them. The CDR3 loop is CATSDRRQARGNQPQHF. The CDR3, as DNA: TGTGCCACCAGTGATCGAAGACAGGCACGAGGCAATCAGCCCCAGCATTTT.

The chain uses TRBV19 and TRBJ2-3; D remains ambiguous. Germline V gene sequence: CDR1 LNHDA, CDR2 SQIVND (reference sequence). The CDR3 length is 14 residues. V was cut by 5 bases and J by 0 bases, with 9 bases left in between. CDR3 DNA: TGTGCCAGTAGTCTCAAGTCTAGCACAGATACGCAGTATTTT. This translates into CASSLKSSTDTQYF.

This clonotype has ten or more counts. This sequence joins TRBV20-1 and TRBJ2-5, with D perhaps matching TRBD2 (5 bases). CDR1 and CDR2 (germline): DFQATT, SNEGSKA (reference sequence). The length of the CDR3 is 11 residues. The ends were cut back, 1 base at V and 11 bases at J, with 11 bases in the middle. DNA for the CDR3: TGCAGTGCTAGAGTCAAACTAGTTCAGTACTTC. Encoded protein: CSARVKLVQYF.

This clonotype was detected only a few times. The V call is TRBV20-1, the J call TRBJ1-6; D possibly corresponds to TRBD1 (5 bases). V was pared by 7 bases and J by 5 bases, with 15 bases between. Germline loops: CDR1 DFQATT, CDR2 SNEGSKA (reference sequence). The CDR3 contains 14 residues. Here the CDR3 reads CSENAQANNSPLHF. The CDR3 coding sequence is TGCAGTGAAAACGCACAGGCAAATAATTCACCCCTCCACTTT.

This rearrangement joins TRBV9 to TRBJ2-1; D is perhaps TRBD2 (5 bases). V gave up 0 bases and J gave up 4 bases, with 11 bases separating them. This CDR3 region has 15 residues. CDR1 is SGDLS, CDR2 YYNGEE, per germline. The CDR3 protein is CASSVESGEYNEQFF. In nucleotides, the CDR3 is TGTGCCAGCAGCGTAGAAAGCGGCGAATACAATGAGCAGTTCTTC.

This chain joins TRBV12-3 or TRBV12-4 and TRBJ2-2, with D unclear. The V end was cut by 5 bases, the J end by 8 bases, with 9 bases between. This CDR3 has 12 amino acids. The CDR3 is CASSPIGGELFF. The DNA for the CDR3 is TGTGCCAGCAGTCCGATAGGGGGGGAGCTGTTTTTT.

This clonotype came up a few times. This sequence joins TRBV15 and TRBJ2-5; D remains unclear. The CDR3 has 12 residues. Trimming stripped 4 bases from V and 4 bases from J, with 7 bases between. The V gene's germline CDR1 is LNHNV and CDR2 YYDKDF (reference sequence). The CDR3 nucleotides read TGTGCCACCAGCAACCACAGAGAGACCCAGTACTTC. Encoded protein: CATSNHRETQYF.

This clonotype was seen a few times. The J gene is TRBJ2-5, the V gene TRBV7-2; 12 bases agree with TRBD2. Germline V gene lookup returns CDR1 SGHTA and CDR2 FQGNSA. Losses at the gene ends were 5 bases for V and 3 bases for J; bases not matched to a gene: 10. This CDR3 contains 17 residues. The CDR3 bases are TGTGCCAGCAGCCTACCTCGACTAGCGGGAGAGAAAGAGACCCAGTACTTC. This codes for CASSLPRLAGEKETQYF.

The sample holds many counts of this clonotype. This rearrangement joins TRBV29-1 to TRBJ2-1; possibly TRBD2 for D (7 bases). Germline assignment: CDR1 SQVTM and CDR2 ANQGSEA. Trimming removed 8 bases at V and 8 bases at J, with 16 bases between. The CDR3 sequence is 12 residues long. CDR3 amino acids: CSTMRGGDEQFF. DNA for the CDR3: TGCAGCACGATGAGGGGGGGGGATGAGCAGTTCTTC.

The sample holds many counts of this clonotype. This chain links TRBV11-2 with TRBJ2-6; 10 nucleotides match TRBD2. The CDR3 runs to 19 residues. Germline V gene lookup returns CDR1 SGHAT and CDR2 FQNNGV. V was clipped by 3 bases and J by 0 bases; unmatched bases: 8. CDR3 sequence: CASSFRTSGRASGANVLTF. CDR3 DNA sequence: TGTGCCAGCAGCTTCCGGACTAGCGGAAGGGCCTCTGGGGCCAACGTCCTGACTTTC.

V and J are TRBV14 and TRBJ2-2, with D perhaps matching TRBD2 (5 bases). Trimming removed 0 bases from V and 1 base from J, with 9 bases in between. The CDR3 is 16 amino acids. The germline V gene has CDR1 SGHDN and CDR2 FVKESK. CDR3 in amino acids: CASSQEGRRNTGELFF. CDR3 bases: TGTGCCAGCAGCCAAGAAGGGAGAAGGAACACCGGGGAGCTGTTTTTT. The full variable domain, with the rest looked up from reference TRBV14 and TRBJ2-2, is EAGVTQFPSHSVIEKGQTVTLRCDPISGHDNLYWYRRVMGKEIKFLLHFVKESKQDESGMPNNRFLAERTGGTYSTLKVQPAELEDSGVYFCASSQEGRRNTGELFFGEGSRLTVL.